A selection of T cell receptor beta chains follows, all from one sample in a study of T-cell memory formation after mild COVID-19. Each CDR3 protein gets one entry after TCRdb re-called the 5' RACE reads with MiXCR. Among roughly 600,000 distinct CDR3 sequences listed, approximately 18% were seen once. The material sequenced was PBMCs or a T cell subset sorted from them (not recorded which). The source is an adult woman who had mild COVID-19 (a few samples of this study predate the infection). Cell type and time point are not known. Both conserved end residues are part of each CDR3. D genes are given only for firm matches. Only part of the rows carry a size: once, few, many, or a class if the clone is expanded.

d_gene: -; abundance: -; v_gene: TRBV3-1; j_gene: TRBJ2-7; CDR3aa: CASSRRFTGTKSYEQYF; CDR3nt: TGTGCCAGCAGCCGCCGATTTACCGGGACCAAGTCCTACGAGCAGTACTTC
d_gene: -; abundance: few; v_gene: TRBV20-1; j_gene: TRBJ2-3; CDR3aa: CSARGPNTQYF; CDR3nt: TGCAGTGCTAGAGGGCCAAATACGCAGTATTTT
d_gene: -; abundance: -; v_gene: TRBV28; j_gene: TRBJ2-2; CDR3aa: CASSLSRPGELFF; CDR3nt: TGTGCCAGCAGCCTCTCCCGCCCCGGGGAGCTGTTTTTT
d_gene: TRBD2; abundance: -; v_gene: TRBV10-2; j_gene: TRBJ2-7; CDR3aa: CASGFLAGAGNEQYF; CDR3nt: TGCGCCAGCGGATTTCTAGCGGGGGCGGGCAACGAGCAGTACTTC
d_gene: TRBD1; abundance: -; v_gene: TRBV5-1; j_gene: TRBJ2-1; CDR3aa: CASSLVDRVYNEQFF; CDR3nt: TGCGCCAGCAGCCTAGTGGACAGGGTATACAATGAGCAGTTCTTC
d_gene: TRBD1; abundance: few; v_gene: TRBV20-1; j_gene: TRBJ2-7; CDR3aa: CSAGTGGEQYF; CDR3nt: TGCAGTGCAGGGACAGGGGGCGAGCAGTACTTC
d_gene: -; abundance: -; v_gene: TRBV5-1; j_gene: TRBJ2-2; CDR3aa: CASSGTNTGELFF; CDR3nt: TGCGCCAGCAGCGGGACAAACACCGGGGAGCTGTTTTTT
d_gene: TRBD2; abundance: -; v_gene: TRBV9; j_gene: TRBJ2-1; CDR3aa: CASSVEASGDNEQFF; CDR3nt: TGTGCCAGCAGCGTAGAGGCTAGCGGAGACAATGAGCAGTTCTTC
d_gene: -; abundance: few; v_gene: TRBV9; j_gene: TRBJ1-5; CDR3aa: CASSATSGHRNQPQHF; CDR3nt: TGTGCCAGCAGCGCCACTTCAGGGCATCGCAATCAGCCCCAGCATTTT
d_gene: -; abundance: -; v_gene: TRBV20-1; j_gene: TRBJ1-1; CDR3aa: CSTSGGGWTEAFF; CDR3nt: TGCAGTACTAGTGGGGGTGGGTGGACTGAAGCTTTCTTT
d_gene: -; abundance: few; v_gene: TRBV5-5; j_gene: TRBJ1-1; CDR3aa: CASSDDTGRGAEAFF; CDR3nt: TGTGCCAGCAGCGACGATACAGGGAGGGGGGCTGAAGCTTTCTTT
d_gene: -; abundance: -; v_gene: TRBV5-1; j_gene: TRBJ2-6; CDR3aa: CASSLAGPLEANVLTF; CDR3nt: TGCGCCAGCAGCTTGGCAGGCCCTCTGGAGGCCAACGTCCTGACTTTC
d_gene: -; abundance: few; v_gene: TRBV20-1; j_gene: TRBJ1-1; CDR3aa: CSARDHTLGRVNTEAFF; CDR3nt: TGCAGTGCTAGAGACCATACTTTGGGACGGGTGAACACTGAAGCTTTCTTT
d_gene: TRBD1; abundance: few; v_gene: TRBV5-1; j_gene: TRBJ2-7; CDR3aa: CASSLEHLAGGSYEQYF; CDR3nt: TGCGCCAGCAGCTTGGAACATTTGGCAGGGGGAAGTTACGAGCAGTACTTC
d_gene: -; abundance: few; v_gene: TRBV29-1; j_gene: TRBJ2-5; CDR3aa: CSVDGGQETQYF; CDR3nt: TGCAGCGTTGACGGCGGCCAAGAGACCCAGTACTTC
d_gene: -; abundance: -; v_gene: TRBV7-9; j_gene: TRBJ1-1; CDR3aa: CASSLADWATEAFF; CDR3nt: TGTGCCAGCAGCTTAGCTGATTGGGCGACTGAAGCTTTCTTT
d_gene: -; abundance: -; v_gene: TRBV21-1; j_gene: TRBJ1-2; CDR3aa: CASSIIGTQPYGYTF; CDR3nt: TGTGCCAGCAGCATCATCGGGACACAACCCTATGGCTACACCTTC
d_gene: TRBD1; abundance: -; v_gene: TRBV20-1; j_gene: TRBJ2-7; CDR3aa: CSASKPSGTGASYEQYF; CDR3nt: TGCAGTGCTAGTAAGCCGTCGGGGACAGGGGCCTCCTACGAGCAGTACTTC
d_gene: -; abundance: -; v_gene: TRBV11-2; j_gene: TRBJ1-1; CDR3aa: CASSLGRAEMNTEAFF; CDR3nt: TGTGCCAGCAGCCTGGGGCGGGCCGAAATGAACACTGAAGCTTTCTTT
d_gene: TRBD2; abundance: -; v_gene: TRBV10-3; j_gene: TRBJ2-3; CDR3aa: CAISEGMLAGGTDTQYF; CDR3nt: TGTGCCATCAGTGAGGGGATGCTAGCGGGGGGAACAGATACGCAGTATTTT
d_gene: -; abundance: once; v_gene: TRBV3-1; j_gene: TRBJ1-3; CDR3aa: CASLGPGNTIYF; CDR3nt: TGTGCCAGCCTTGGCCCTGGAAACACCATATATTTT
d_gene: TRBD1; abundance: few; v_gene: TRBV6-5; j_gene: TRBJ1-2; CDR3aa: CASSYSNTADRVPNYGYTF; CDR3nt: TGTGCCAGCAGTTACTCCAATACGGCCGACAGGGTTCCTAACTATGGCTACACCTTC
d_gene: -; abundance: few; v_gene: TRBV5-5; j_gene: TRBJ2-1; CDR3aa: CASSHVGQDYNEQFF; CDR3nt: TGTGCCAGCAGCCACGTTGGACAAGATTACAATGAGCAGTTCTTC
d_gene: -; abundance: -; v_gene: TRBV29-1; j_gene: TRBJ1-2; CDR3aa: CSASLDGYGYTF; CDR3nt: TGCAGCGCGAGTCTGGACGGGTATGGCTACACCTTC
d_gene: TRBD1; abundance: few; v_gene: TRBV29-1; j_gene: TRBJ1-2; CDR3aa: CSARNRGIDYGYTF; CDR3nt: TGCAGCGCCCGCAACAGGGGTATTGACTATGGCTACACCTTC
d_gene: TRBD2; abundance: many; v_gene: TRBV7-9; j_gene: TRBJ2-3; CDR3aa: CASSGSGRSTDTQYF; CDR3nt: TGTGCCAGCAGCGGTAGCGGGAGGAGCACAGATACGCAGTATTTT
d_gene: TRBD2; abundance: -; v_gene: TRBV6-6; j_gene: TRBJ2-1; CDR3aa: CASSYPSAGGPGEQFF; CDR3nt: TGTGCCAGCAGTTACCCCTCGGCGGGAGGGCCGGGGGAGCAGTTCTTC
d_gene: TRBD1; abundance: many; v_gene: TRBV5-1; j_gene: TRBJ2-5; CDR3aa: CASSLVGAGGGTQYF; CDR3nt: TGCGCCAGCAGCTTGGTTGGCGCAGGGGGCGGGACCCAGTACTTC
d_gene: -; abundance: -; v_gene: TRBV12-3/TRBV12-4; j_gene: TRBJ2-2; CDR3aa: CASSLHLAGTGELFF; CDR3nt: TGTGCCAGCAGTTTACATCTAGCCGGGACTGGGGAGCTGTTTTTT
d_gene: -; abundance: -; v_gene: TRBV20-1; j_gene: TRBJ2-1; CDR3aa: CSANRPRGATYNEQFF; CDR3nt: TGCAGTGCTAATCGGCCGCGAGGGGCTACCTACAATGAGCAGTTCTTC
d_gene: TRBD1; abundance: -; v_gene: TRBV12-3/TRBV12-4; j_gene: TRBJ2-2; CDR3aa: CASSSGQGEGGELFF; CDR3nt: TGTGCCAGCAGTTCGGGACAGGGGGAAGGCGGGGAGCTGTTTTTT
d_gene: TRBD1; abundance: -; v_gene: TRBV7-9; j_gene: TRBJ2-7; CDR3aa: CASSRSGTVSYEQYF; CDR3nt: TGTGCCAGCAGCCGAAGTGGGACAGTGTCCTACGAGCAGTACTTC
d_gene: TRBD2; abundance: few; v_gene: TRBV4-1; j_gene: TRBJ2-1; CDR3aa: CASSQDRLANEQFF; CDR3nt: TGCGCCAGCAGCCAAGACCGACTAGCTAATGAGCAGTTCTTC
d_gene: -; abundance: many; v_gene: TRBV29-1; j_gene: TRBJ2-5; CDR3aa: CSVIPGEETQYF; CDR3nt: TGCAGCGTTATTCCCGGGGAAGAGACCCAGTACTTC
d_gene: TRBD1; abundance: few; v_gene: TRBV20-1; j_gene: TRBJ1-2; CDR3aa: CSATGQGGRKSYGYTF; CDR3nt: TGCAGTGCTACGGGACAGGGAGGAAGAAAGAGCTATGGCTACACCTTC
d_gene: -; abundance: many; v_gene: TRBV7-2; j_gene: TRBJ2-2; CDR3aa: CASSLGGANTGELFF; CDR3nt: TGTGCCAGCAGTTTGGGCGGTGCGAACACCGGGGAGCTGTTTTTT
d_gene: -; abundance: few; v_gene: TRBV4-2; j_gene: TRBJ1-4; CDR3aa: CASSQESVGGYNEKLFF; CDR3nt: TGTGCCAGCAGCCAAGAGTCGGTTGGGGGATATAATGAAAAACTGTTTTTT
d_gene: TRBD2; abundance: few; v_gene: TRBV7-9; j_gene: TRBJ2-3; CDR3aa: CASSPGLAVPDTQYF; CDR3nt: TGTGCCAGCAGCCCCGGACTAGCAGTGCCAGATACGCAGTATTTT
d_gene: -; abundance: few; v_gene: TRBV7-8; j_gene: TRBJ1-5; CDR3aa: CASSLVGGRQPQHF; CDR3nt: TGTGCCAGCAGCTTAGTGGGGGGAAGGCAGCCCCAGCATTTT
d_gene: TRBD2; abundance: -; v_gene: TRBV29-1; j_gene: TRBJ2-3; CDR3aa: CSVARGEVTDTQYF; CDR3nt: TGCAGCGTCGCCCGGGGGGAGGTCACAGATACGCAGTATTTT
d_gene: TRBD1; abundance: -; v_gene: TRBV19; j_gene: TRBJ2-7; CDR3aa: CASSIFPGQITYEQYF; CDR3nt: TGTGCCAGTAGTATCTTTCCGGGACAGATAACCTACGAGCAGTACTTC
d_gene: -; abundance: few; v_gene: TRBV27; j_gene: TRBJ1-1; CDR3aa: CASSASNWNTEAFF; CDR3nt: TGTGCCAGCAGTGCTTCCAACTGGAACACTGAAGCTTTCTTT
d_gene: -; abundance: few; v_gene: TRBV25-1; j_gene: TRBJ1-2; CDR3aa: CATSFAGNYGYTF; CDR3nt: TGTGCCACCTCCTTCGCGGGGAACTATGGCTACACCTTC
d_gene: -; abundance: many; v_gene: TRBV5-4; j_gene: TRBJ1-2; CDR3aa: CASSLAKNYGYTF; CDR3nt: TGTGCCAGCAGCTTGGCGAAGAACTATGGCTACACCTTC
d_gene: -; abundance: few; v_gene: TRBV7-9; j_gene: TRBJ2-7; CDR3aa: CASSQSQGSKSYEQYF; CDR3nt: TGTGCCAGCAGCCAGAGCCAGGGTTCAAAGTCCTACGAGCAGTACTTC
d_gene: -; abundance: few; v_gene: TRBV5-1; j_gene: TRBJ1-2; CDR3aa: CASSSHPRANYGYTF; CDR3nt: TGCGCCAGCAGCTCCCACCCCCGGGCTAACTATGGCTACACCTTC
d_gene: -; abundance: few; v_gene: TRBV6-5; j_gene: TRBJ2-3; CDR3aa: CASSYRGLGADTQYF; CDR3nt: TGTGCCAGCAGTTATCGGGGTCTGGGGGCAGATACGCAGTATTTT
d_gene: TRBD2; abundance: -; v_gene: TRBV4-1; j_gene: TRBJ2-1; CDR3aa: CASSQGPGGSSYNEQFF; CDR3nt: TGCGCCAGCAGCCAAGGCCCGGGGGGGAGCTCCTACAATGAGCAGTTCTTC
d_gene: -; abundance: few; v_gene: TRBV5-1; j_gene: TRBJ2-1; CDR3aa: CASSLSLSGDSEQFF; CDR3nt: TGCGCCAGCAGCTTGTCACTCAGCGGGGACAGTGAGCAGTTCTTC
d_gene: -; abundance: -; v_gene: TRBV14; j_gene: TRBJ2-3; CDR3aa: CASSQVVHTQYF; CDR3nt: TGTGCCAGCAGCCAAGTGGTGCATACGCAGTATTTT
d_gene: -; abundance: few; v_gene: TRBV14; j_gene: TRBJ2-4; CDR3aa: CASSYPRGFKLAKNIQYF; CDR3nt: TGTGCCAGCAGCTACCCCCGGGGGTTCAAGTTAGCCAAAAACATTCAGTACTTC
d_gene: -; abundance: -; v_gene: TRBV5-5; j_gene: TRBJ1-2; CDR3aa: CASSAQPVTVNYGYTF; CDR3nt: TGTGCCAGCAGCGCTCAACCAGTAACGGTTAACTATGGCTACACCTTC
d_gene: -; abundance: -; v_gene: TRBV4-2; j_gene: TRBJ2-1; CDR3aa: CASSFRLYNEQFF; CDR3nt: TGTGCCAGCAGCTTCCGGCTCTACAATGAGCAGTTCTTC